Detailed here is one TCR beta chain. This sample stems from a study of blood T cell repertoires in COVID-19. Trimming removed 6 bases from V and 7 bases from J; junction bases left unmatched: 10. The germline CDR1 and CDR2 sequences are MNHEY and SVGAGI. The CDR3 is 15 amino acids. Some clones are missing from TCRdb's copy, which holds only in-frame ones; the method was immunoSEQ multiplex PCR. The table includes roughly 70,000 clones, about 80% detected once. Sequenced sample: peripheral blood. V usage is TRBV6-5 and J usage is TRBJ1-5, with 9 bases identical to TRBD1. This TCR came from a human donor in a cohort sampled during active COVID-19. CDR3 sequence: CASRQGADVSQPQHF. The CDR3 DNA reads TGTGCCAGCAGACAGGGGGCGGATGTCAGCCAGCCCCAGCATTTT.